Listed below are T cell receptor beta chains from one sample, sequenced in a study of T cells after posttransplantation cyclophosphamide. Sequencing used immunoSEQ multiplex PCR; TCRdb keeps in-frame clones, though not all of them. The sample includes tens of thousands of clones, none of them occurring once. The sequences come from PBMCs, collected after allogeneic stem cell transplant with posttransplant cyclophosphamide. These receptors originate from a male patient aged 18-30 years who received an allogeneic stem cell transplant from a related donor, was CMV-positive, and had no GVHD. Some T cells could come from the graft donor. The CDR3 runs from the conserved cysteine through the conserved F or W. The D gene is left open where the match is weak. The listing skips clone size in some rows; elsewhere it reads once, few, many or a size class.

v_call,cdr3_length,clone_size,j_call,d_call,cdr3_aa,cdr3_nt
TRBV2,15,many,TRBJ1-2,TRBD1,CASSAAVDRVYGYTF,TGTGCCAGCAGTGCGGCGGTGGACAGGGTCTATGGCTACACCTTC
TRBV7-2,17,many,TRBJ2-7,TRBD2,CASSLAAGLVITYEQYF,TGTGCCAGCAGCTTAGCTGCGGGACTAGTAATCACCTACGAGCAGTACTTC
TRBV4-3,15,many,TRBJ2-7,.,CASSHMDSYNYEQYF,TGCGCCAGCAGCCACATGGACAGCTATAACTACGAGCAGTACTTC
TRBV30,14,many,TRBJ1-2,TRBD1,CAWSARTGTRGYTF,TGTGCCTGGAGCGCCAGGACAGGGACTCGTGGCTACACCTTC
TRBV5-1,12,many,TRBJ2-3,.,CASSLDLDTQYF,TGCGCCAGCAGCTTGGATCTAGATACGCAGTATTTT
TRBV28,18,.,TRBJ2-3,TRBD2,CASSYGLAGGPQSDTQYF,TGTGCCAGCAGTTATGGACTAGCGGGAGGGCCCCAATCAGATACGCAGTATTTT
TRBV5-5,16,many,TRBJ2-3,TRBD2,CASSPLGLALADTQYF,TGTGCCAGCAGCCCCCTGGGACTAGCGTTGGCAGATACGCAGTATTTT
TRBV30,14,many,TRBJ1-1,.,CARTRTPGNTEAFF,TGTGCCCGGACCCGGACACCTGGGAACACTGAAGCTTTCTTT
TRBV18,14,many,TRBJ2-5,TRBD1,CASSPWTGGETQYF,TGTGCCAGCTCACCATGGACAGGGGGAGAGACCCAGTACTTC
TRBV10-1,14,many,TRBJ2-1,.,CASSEGSRVNEQFF,TGCGCCAGCAGTGAGGGGTCGAGGGTCAATGAGCAGTTCTTC